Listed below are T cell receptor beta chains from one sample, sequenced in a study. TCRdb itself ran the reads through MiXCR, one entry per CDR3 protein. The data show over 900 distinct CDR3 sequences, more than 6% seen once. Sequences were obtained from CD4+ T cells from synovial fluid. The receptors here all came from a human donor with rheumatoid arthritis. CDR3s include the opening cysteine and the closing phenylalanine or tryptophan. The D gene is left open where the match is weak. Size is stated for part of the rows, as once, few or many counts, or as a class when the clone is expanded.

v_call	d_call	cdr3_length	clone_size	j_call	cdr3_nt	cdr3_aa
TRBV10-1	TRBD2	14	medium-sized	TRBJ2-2	TGCGCCAGCAGTGAAACTAGCGGGAACGGGGAGCTGTTTTTT	CASSETSGNGELFF
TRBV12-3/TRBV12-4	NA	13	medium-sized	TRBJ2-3	TGTGCCAGCAGTTTAGCGCCGAAACAGGCATCGTATTTT	CASSLAPKQASYF
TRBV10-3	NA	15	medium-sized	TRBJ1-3	TGTGCCATCAGCGAGGGGACAAACTCTGGAAACACCATATATTTT	CAISEGTNSGNTIYF
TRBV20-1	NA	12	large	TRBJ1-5	TGCAGTGCTAGCGAGCCCCAGTTGCCCCAGCATTTT	CSASEPQLPQHF
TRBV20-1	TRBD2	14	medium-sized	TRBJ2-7	TGCAGTGCTAGAGGACCGGGAGGAGGCTACGAGCAGTACTTC	CSARGPGGGYEQYF
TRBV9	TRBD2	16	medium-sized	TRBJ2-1	TGTGCCAGCAGCGTAGGACTAGCGGGGGGTTACAATGAGCAGTTCTTC	CASSVGLAGGYNEQFF
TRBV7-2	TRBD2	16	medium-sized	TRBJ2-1	TGTGCCAGCAGCTTAGGCCTAGCGGGAGGTAATAATGAGCAGTTCTTC	CASSLGLAGGNNEQFF
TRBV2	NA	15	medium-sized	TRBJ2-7	TGTGCCAGCATGGGGGAGCGGGTAAGGGGTGAGGAGCAGTACTTC	CASMGERVRGEEQYF
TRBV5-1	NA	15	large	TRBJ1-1	TGCGCCAGCAGCCAAGCGGGACGGAGGAACACTGAAGCTTTCTTT	CASSQAGRRNTEAFF
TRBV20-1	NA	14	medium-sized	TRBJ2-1	TGCAGTGTTAACACCGGGACCAAGGTGAATGAGCAGTTCTTC	CSVNTGTKVNEQFF
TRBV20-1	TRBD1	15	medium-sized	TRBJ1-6	TGCAGTCTTCTCCCCACGGGACAGGTGAATTCACCCCTCCACTTT	CSLLPTGQVNSPLHF
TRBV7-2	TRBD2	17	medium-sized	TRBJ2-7	TGTGCCAGCAGCTTAGCCCTACTAGCGGGAGTGGGGCTCGAGCAGTACTTC	CASSLALLAGVGLEQYF
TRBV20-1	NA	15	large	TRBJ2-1	TGCAGTGCTAGTAGGGGGAGTAGCTCCTACAATGAGCAGTTCTTC	CSASRGSSSYNEQFF
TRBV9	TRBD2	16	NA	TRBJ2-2	TGTGCCAGCAGCGTAGGTTTGAGCGGGAGAGTGGGGGAGCTGTTTTTT	CASSVGLSGRVGELFF
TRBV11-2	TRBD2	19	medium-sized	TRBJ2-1	TGTGCCAGCAGCTTAGGGGGGACTAGCGGGAGCCCTCACTACAATGAGCAGTTCTTC	CASSLGGTSGSPHYNEQFF
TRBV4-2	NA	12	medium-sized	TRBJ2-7	TGTGCCAGCAGCCAAGTAAACGGGGGGCAGTACTTC	CASSQVNGGQYF
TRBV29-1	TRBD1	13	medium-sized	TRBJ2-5	TGCAGCGCAGGGACAGGGGGGGAAGAGACCCAGTACTTC	CSAGTGGEETQYF
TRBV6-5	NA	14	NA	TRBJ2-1	TGTGCCACTAGACCGGCAAGCTCCTACAATGAGCAGTTCTTC	CATRPASSYNEQFF
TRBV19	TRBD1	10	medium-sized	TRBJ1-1	TGTGCCAGTGGGGACAGGGGAACTTTCTTT	CASGDRGTFF
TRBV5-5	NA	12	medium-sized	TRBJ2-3	TGTGCCAGCAGCTTGGAGATGGGTACGCAGTATTTT	CASSLEMGTQYF
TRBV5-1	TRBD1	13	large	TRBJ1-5	TGCGCCAGCAGCTTGAACAGGGGTCAGCCCCAGCATTTT	CASSLNRGQPQHF
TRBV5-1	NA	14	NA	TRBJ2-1	TGCGCCAGCGCGGGGGCCCAGGGACACAATGAGCAGTTCTTC	CASAGAQGHNEQFF
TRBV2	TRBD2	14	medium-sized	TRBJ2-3	TGTGCCAGCATTCTAGCGGGAGTTACAGATACGCAGTATTTT	CASILAGVTDTQYF
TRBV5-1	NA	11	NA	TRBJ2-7	TGCGCCAACAGCTTGCATGGCGAGCAGTACTTC	CANSLHGEQYF
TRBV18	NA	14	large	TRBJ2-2	TGTGCCAGCTCACCTAGACTAGAGCCCGGGGAGCTGTTTTTT	CASSPRLEPGELFF
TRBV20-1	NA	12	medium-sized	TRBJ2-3	TGCAGTGCTAGATCGCTCACAGATACGCAGTATTTT	CSARSLTDTQYF
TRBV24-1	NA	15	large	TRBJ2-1	TGTGCCACCAGTGATTTCGGGACCTCCTACAATGAGCAGTTCTTC	CATSDFGTSYNEQFF
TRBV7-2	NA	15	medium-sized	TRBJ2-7	TGTGCCAGCATTCTAGGGGGGAGCGGGACGTACGAGCAGTACTTC	CASILGGSGTYEQYF
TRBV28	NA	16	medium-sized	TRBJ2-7	TGTGCCAGCAGTTTCATCTCGACCTACAAACGCTACGAGCAGTACTTC	CASSFISTYKRYEQYF
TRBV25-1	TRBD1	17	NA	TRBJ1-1	TGTGCCAGCAGTGGTGGATACTCTGGACAGGGGCGCCCTGAAGCTTTCTTT	CASSGGYSGQGRPEAFF
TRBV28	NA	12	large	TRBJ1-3	TGTGCCAGCAGTTTATCGACGAACACCATATATTTT	CASSLSTNTIYF
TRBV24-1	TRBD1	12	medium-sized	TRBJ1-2	TGTGCCACCAGCGGGACAGAAAAAGGCTACACCTTC	CATSGTEKGYTF
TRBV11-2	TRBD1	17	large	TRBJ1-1	TGTGCCAGCAGCTTAGCCCAGAGGACAGGGGCGAACACTGAAGCTTTCTTT	CASSLAQRTGANTEAFF
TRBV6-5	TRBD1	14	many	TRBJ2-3	TGTGCCACCTACCGGGACAGCATCACAGATACGCAGTATTTT	CATYRDSITDTQYF
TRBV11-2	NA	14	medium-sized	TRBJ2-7	TGTGCCAGCAGCTTAGGGGTAGCTCCCTACGAGCAGTACTTC	CASSLGVAPYEQYF
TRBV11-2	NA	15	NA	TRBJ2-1	TGTGCCAGCAGCTTAGATTGGGGACCCCACAATGAGCAGTTCTTC	CASSLDWGPHNEQFF
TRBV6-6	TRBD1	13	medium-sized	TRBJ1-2	TGTGCCAGCAGCAGGGGGCGAAACTATGGCTACACCTTC	CASSRGRNYGYTF
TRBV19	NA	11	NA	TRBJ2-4	TGTGCCAGTAGTAACGGAAACATTCAGTACTTC	CASSNGNIQYF
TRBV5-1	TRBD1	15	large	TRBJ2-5	TGCGCCAGCAGCTCACAGGGGGCGTACGGGGAGACCCAGTACTTC	CASSSQGAYGETQYF
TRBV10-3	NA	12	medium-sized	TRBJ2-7	TGTGCCATCAGTGATAGGCCCTACGAGCAGTACTTC	CAISDRPYEQYF
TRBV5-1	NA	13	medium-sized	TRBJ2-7	TGCGCCAGCAGCTTTATCAGCTCCTACGAGCAGTACTTC	CASSFISSYEQYF
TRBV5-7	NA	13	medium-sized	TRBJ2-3	TGTGCCAGCAGCTTGGCCGGGCCCGATACGCAGTATTTT	CASSLAGPDTQYF
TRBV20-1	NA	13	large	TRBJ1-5	TGCAGTGCTAGAGATCAGGGCAATCAGCCCCAGCATTTT	CSARDQGNQPQHF
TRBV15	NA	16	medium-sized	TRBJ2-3	TGTGCCACCAGCAGAGATGACCGGGAGCCCACAGATACGCAGTATTTT	CATSRDDREPTDTQYF
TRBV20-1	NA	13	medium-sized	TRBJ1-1	TGCAGTGTCTTGGGGGCAGTGGACACTGAAGCTTTCTTT	CSVLGAVDTEAFF
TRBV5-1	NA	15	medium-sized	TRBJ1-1	TGCGCCAGCAGCCGCGCGGGGAATGAGAACACTGAAGCTTTATTT	CASSRAGNENTEALF
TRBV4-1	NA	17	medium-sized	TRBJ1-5	TGCGCCAGCAGCCATAGCCAGGGGTCTTCCCCCAATCAGCCCCAGCATTTT	CASSHSQGSSPNQPQHF
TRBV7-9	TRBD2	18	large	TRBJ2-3	TGTGCCAGCAGCTTAGCCTTTTCGACTAGCGGGGCGGAGGCTACGCAGTATTTT	CASSLAFSTSGAEATQYF
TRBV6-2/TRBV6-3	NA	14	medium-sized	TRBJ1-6	TGTGCCAGCAGTTACCCAGGAGATGGCTCACCCCTCCACTTT	CASSYPGDGSPLHF
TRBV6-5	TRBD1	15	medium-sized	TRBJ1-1	TGTGCCAGCAGCTCCGCCGGAACAGGGGCCTCTGAAGCTTTCTTT	CASSSAGTGASEAFF
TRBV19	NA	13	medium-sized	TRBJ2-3	TGTGCCAGTAGTAGGCAGGGCACAGATACGCAGTATTTT	CASSRQGTDTQYF
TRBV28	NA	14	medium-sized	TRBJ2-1	TGTGCCAGCAGTGGCCCGCTAGTAAGGTATGAGCAGTTCTTC	CASSGPLVRYEQFF
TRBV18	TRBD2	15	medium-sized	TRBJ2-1	TGTGCCAGCTCACCTAGCGGGAGTACGGGGAATGAGCAGTTCTTC	CASSPSGSTGNEQFF
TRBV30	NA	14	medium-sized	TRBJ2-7	TGTGCCTGGGGACGCAAGATTGACAGTAACGAGCAGTACTTC	CAWGRKIDSNEQYF
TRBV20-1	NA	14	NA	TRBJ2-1	TGCAGTGCTAGAGATTTTAAGCGTTCTAATGAGCAGTTCTTC	CSARDFKRSNEQFF